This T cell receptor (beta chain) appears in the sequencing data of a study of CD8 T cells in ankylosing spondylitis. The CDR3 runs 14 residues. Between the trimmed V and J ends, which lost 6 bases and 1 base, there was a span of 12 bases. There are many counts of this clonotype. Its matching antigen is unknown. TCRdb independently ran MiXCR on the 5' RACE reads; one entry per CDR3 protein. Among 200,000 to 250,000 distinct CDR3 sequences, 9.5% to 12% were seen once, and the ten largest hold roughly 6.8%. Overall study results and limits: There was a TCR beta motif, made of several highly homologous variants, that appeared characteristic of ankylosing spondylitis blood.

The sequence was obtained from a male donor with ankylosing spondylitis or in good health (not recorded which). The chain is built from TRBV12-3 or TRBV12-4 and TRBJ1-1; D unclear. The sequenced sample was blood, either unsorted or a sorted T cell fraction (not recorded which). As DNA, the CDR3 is TGTGCCAGCAGCGCCGTCGAGGGGAACACTGAAGCTTTCTTT. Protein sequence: CASSAVEGNTEAFF.